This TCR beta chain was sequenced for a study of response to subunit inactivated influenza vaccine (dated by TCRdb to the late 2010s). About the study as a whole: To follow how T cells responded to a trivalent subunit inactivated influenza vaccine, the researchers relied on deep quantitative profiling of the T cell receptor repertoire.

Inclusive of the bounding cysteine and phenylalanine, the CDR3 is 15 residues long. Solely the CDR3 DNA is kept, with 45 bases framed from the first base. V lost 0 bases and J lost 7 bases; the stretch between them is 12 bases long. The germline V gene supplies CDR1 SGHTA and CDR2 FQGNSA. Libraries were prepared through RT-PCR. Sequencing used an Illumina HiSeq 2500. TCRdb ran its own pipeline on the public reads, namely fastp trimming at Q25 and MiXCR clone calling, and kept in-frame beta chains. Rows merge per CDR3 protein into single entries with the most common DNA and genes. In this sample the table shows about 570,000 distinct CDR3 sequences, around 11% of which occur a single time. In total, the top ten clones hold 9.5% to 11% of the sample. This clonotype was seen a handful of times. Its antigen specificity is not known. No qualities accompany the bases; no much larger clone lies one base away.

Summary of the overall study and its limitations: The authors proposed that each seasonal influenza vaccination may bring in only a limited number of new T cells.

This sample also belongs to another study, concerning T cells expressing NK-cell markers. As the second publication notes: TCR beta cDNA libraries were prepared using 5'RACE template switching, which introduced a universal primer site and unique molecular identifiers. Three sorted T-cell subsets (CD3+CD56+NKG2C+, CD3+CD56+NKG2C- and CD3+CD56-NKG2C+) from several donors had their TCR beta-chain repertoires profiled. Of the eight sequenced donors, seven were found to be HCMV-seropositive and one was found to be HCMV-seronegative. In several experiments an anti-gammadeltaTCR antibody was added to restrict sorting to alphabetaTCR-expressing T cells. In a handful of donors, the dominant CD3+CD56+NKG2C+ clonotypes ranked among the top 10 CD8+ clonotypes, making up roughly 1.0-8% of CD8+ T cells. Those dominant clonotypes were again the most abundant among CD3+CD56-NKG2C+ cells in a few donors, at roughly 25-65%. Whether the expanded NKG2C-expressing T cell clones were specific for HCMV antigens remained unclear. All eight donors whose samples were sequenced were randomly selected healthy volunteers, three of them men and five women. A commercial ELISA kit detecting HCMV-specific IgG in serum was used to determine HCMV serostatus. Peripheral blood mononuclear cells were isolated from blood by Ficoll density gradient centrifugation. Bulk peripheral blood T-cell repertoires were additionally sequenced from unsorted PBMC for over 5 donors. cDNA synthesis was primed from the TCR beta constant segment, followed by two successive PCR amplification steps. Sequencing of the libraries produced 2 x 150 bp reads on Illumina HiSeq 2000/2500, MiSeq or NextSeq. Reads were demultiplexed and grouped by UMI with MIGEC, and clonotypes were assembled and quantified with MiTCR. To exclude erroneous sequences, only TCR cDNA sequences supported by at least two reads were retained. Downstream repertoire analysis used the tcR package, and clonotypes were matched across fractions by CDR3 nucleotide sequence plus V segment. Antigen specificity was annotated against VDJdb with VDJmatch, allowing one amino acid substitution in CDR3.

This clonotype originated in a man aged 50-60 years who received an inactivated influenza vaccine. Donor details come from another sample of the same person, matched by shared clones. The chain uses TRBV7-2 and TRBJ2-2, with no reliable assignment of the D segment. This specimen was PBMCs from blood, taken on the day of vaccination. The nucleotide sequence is TGTGCCAGCAGCTTAGCGGCTCTGGGTATCGGGGAGCTGTTTTTT. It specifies CASSLAALGIGELFF.